The next 11 T cell receptor beta chains were all read from a single sample in a study of cytomegalovirus exposure and HLA in healthy donors. PCR involved 60 Vbeta and 13 Jbeta primers. TCRdb keeps only in-frame clones here, not all; method: immunoSEQ multiplex PCR. The profile shows about 140,000 clones, around 80% of them singletons. Sequenced input: PBMCs. Receptors originate from a man aged 35 to 55 in good health and CMV-seronegative.

The chain uses TRBV9 and TRBJ2-1; 14 nucleotides agree with TRBD2. The CDR3 loop spans 17 amino acids. Trimming took 0 bases from V and 7 from J; bases not matched to a gene: 6. Germline CDR1 SGDLS, CDR2 YYNGEE. Here the CDR3 reads CASSVVGTSGGKNEQFF. The CDR3 nucleotides are TGTGCCAGCAGCGTAGTAGGGACTAGCGGGGGAAAAAATGAGCAGTTCTTC.

This clone occurred once. The V and J genes are TRBV14 and TRBJ2-6, with D perhaps TRBD1 (6 bases). The germline V gene encodes CDR1 SGHDN and CDR2 FVKESK. The CDR3 is 15 amino acids. Trimming removed 3 bases at V and 2 bases at J, with 8 bases between. Here the CDR3 reads CASSQGAAGANVLTF. Here the CDR3 DNA reads TGTGCCAGCAGCCAGGGGGCGGCTGGGGCCAACGTCCTGACTTTC. The full variable domain, its missing parts supplied by reference TRBV14 and TRBJ2-6, is EAGVTQFPSHSVIEKGQTVTLRCDPISGHDNLYWYRRVMGKEIKFLLHFVKESKQDESGMPNNRFLAERTGGTYSTLKVQPAELEDSGVYFCASSQGAAGANVLTFGAGSRLTVL.

This rearrangement joins TRBV14 to TRBJ2-1; weak D call: TRBD2 (6 bases). The CDR3 is 16 residues long. The V end was cut by 3 bases, the J end by 9 bases, with 21 bases between. CDR1 is SGHDN and CDR2 is FVKESK in the germline V gene. The DNA of the CDR3 is TGTGCCAGCAGCCAGCGTTCGGGACTCCCCCTGGCTGAGCAGTTCTTC. Residues: CASSQRSGLPLAEQFF. Supplemented by reference TRBV14 and TRBJ2-1, the full variable domain reads EAGVTQFPSHSVIEKGQTVTLRCDPISGHDNLYWYRRVMGKEIKFLLHFVKESKQDESGMPNNRFLAERTGGTYSTLKVQPAELEDSGVYFCASSQRSGLPLAEQFFGPGTRLTVL.

The V call is TRBV12-5, the J call TRBJ2-4, with 9 bases aligning to TRBD1. Germline CDR1 reads LGHNT; CDR2 reads FRNRAP. The CDR3 covers 13 residues. J gave up 8 bases and V 6 bases, and 5 bases lay outside the gene matches. In DNA form, the CDR3 reads TGTGCTAGTGGCCCGGACAGGGGAGACATTCAGTACTTC. This sequence encodes CASGPDRGDIQYF.

This clone was detected only a few times. The DNA for the CDR3 is TGTGCCAGCAGTGCCGCTGGAAACACCATATATTTT. This encodes CASSAAGNTIYF. The V and J genes are TRBV6-1 and TRBJ1-3; D gene ambiguous. Trimming removed 4 bases at V and 2 bases at J, with 3 bases between. Germline CDR1 and CDR2: MNHNS and SASEGT. This CDR3 is 12 amino acids long.

The chain is built from TRBV19 and TRBJ2-4; D may be TRBD1 (5 bases). V lost 2 bases and J 5 bases, leaving 13 bases between the germline ends. Germline-derived CDR1 and CDR2 are LNHDA and SQIVND (reference sequence). This CDR3 spans 15 amino acids. The CDR3 DNA reads TGTGCCAGTAGTATAAGTATTGGCAGGGAAAACATTCAGTACTTC. Translated, it gives CASSISIGRENIQYF.

The chain employs TRBV4-1 and TRBJ1-1, with D possibly TRBD1 on 6 matching bases. The CDR3 spans 15 residues. CDR1 is MGHRA and CDR2 is YSYEKL in the germline V gene. With 3 bases removed from V and 1 base from J, the gap between germline ends came to 12 bases. CDR3 sequence (DNA): TGCGCCAGCAGCCAGGCGGACAGCAAGAACACTGAAGCTTTCTTT. Encoded protein: CASSQADSKNTEAFF.

The chain links TRBV19 to TRBJ1-5; tentatively, D is TRBD1 (5 bases). V lost 6 bases, J lost 3 bases, and 21 bases lay in between. Germline V CDR1 and CDR2: LNHDA, SQIVND (reference sequence). The CDR3 is made up of 17 amino acids. The CDR3 sequence is CASSQVSWGGYNQPQHF. The CDR3, as DNA: TGTGCCAGTAGCCAGGTCTCCTGGGGGGGGTACAATCAGCCCCAGCATTTT.

This clone was counted at least ten times. This chain links TRBV6-1 with TRBJ1-1; TRBD1 matches 8 bases. The germline V gene has CDR1 MNHNS and CDR2 SASEGT. The V segment lost 7 bases and the J segment 5 bases; nucleotides outside the gene matches: 9. This CDR3 is 14 amino acids long. The CDR3 region has the DNA TGTGCCAGCACCAAAGGACAGGGTGGGACTGAAGCTTTCTTT. Translated, it gives CASTKGQGGTEAFF.

This clone was picked up one time. The chain recombines TRBV27 with TRBJ2-3, with 7 nucleotides matching TRBD1. This CDR3 has 13 amino acids. The germline V gene encodes CDR1 MNHEY and CDR2 SMNVEV (reference sequence). V was pared by 4 bases and J by 5 bases, with 3 bases of the junction left unmatched. DNA of the CDR3: TGTGCCAGCAGTTACACAGGGGTAGATACGCAGTATTTT. Amino acids: CASSYTGVDTQYF.

This clone has a single count. The CDR3 DNA reads as TGTGCCTGGAGTGTACTCGGGACAGGGATCTCACCCCTCCACTTT. Its translation is CAWSVLGTGISPLHF. The chain has TRBV30 and TRBJ1-6; 9 bases map to TRBD1. The trim removed 0 bases at V and 10 bases at J, leaving 7 bases unmatched. Germline V gene data show CDR1 as GTSNPN and CDR2 as SVGIG (reference sequence). This CDR3 is 15 amino acids long.